The source of this T cell receptor beta chain is a study of cytomegalovirus exposure and HLA in healthy donors. Whole-study context: One earlier analysis, a look at 150 million to 200 million T cells, found some 100 million unique TCR beta sequences.

Germline V CDR1 and CDR2: MNHEY, SMNVEV (reference sequence). The CDR3 length is 14 residues. The V segment lost 5 bases and the J segment 7 bases; nucleotides outside the gene matches: 5. The PCR made use of 60 Vbeta and 13 Jbeta primers. This table comes from immunoSEQ multiplex PCR, and its TCRdb copy is limited to in-frame clones, with some not included. In the table there are more than 95,000 clones, roughly three quarters of which are singletons. Study conclusions and caveats: DRB1 showed the most TCR associations and HLA-C the fewest in a later analysis, as rates varied by HLA locus.

About this clone: What it binds is not known.

This TCR derives from a man aged 25-45 years in good health and CMV-seronegative. The material sequenced was PBMCs. The chain links TRBV27 to TRBJ2-7; TRBD2 agrees at 13 bases. CDR3 coding DNA: TGTGCCAGCAGTCTCTCGGGACTAGCGGGAGAGCAGTACTTC. Protein product: CASSLSGLAGEQYF.